A selection of T cell receptor beta chains follows, all from one sample in a study of cytotoxic CD8 clonotypes in ibrutinib-treated CLL. Data came from immunoSEQ multiplex PCR; TCRdb stores just in-frame clones and leaves some out. The sample yields over 95,000 clones, under 70% seen once. Source: PBMCs, taken after 24 months of ibrutinib treatment. These receptors originate from a human donor with chronic lymphocytic leukemia. The CDR3 runs from the conserved cysteine through the conserved F or W. A D gene is named only where the DNA matches it firmly. Only some rows state a clone size, as once, few, many or a class for expanded clones.

d_gene	j_gene	abundance	v_gene	CDR3aa	CDR3nt
TRBD1	TRBJ1-2	-	TRBV5-4	CASKASPDRDYGYTF	TGTGCCAGCAAAGCTTCCCCCGACAGGGACTATGGCTACACCTTC
TRBD2	TRBJ2-3	-	TRBV7-3	CASSRRGGAGDTQYF	TGTGCCAGCAGCCGTCGCGGGGGGGCTGGAGATACGCAGTATTTT
-	TRBJ1-5	-	TRBV28	CASSPPGGTGSNQPQHF	TGTGCCAGCAGTCCACCTGGGGGGACGGGTAGCAATCAGCCCCAGCATTTT
TRBD1	TRBJ1-2	-	TRBV27	CASSPLTQGLGYTF	TGTGCCAGCAGCCCACTAACACAGGGGTTAGGCTACACCTTC
TRBD1	TRBJ2-1	-	TRBV6-4	CASSDFRTGSNEQFF	TGTGCCAGCAGTGACTTTCGGACAGGGAGCAATGAGCAGTTCTTC
-	TRBJ1-2	-	TRBV25-1	CASSRTGVKNYGYTF	TGTGCCAGCAGTAGAACAGGCGTAAAGAACTATGGCTACACCTTC
-	TRBJ1-3	-	TRBV25-1	CASSELWQGDGNTIYF	TGTGCCAGCAGTGAACTCTGGCAGGGAGATGGAAACACCATATATTTT
-	TRBJ2-4	-	TRBV29-1	CSASKQAKNIQYF	TGCAGCGCCTCGAAGCAGGCCAAAAACATTCAGTACTTC
TRBD1	TRBJ1-1	-	TRBV29-1	CSSRTGGNTEAFF	TGCAGCTCAAGGACAGGGGGGAACACTGAAGCTTTCTTT
TRBD2	TRBJ2-5	few	TRBV6-6	CAGRASGGRETQYF	TGTGCCGGAAGGGCTAGCGGGGGGCGGGAGACCCAGTACTTC
-	TRBJ2-3	once	TRBV14	CASSHSDTQYF	TGTGCCAGCAGCCATTCGGATACGCAGTATTTT
TRBD2	TRBJ2-7	-	TRBV5-1	CARGPSGGVSYEQYF	TGCGCGAGAGGCCCTAGCGGGGGAGTATCCTACGAGCAGTACTTC
-	TRBJ1-2	-	TRBV5-4	CASSATDYGYTF	TGTGCCAGCAGCGCGACTGATTATGGCTACACCTTC
TRBD2	TRBJ2-7	-	TRBV5-1	CASSLGLAGGLEQYF	TGCGCCAGCAGCTTGGGACTAGCGGGGGGTCTCGAGCAGTACTTC
-	TRBJ1-5	once	TRBV2	CASSITDNQPQHF	TGTGCCAGCAGTATTACAGATAATCAGCCCCAGCATTTT
-	TRBJ1-3	-	TRBV30	CAWKQASSGNTIYF	TGTGCCTGGAAGCAAGCAAGCTCTGGAAACACCATATATTTT
TRBD1	TRBJ1-6	once	TRBV30	CAWSRPGGNSPLHF	TGTGCCTGGAGTCGGCCAGGGGGTAATTCACCCCTCCACTTT
TRBD2	TRBJ2-5	few	TRBV7-9	CASSRGGMETQYF	TGTGCCAGCAGTCGCGGGGGGATGGAGACCCAGTACTTC
-	TRBJ2-7	-	TRBV4-3	CASSPRYPPYEQYF	TGCGCCAGCAGCCCACGCTACCCACCATACGAGCAGTACTTC
-	TRBJ1-1	few	TRBV30	CAWRRGGTEAFF	TGTGCCTGGCGGAGGGGGGGCACTGAAGCTTTCTTT
-	TRBJ1-2	few	TRBV5-8	CASSLGQNYGYTF	TGTGCCAGCAGCTTGGGACAGAACTATGGCTACACCTTC
-	TRBJ1-2	-	TRBV10-3	CAISTGYGYTF	TGTGCCATCAGCACAGGTTATGGCTACACCTTC
TRBD1	TRBJ2-5	-	TRBV5-1	CASSPGDRGHETQYF	TGCGCCAGCAGCCCCGGGGACAGGGGGCATGAGACCCAGTACTTC
-	TRBJ2-5	-	TRBV7-3	CASSQRGQETQYF	TGTGCCAGCAGCCAACGGGGGCAAGAGACCCAGTACTTC
-	TRBJ2-5	-	TRBV2	CASRSRGQGLETQYF	TGTGCCAGCAGGTCGAGGGGGCAGGGACTGGAGACCCAGTACTTC
-	TRBJ1-2	few	TRBV9	CASRSQGCYGYTF	TGTGCCAGCAGGAGTCAGGGATGCTATGGCTACACCTTC
-	TRBJ1-4	many	TRBV15	CATSRDQLTTNEKLFF	TGTGCCACCAGCAGAGATCAGCTTACAACTAATGAAAAACTGTTTTTT
-	TRBJ2-7	few	TRBV7-9	CASSKQQSTYEQYF	TGTGCCAGCAGCAAACAGCAGTCAACCTACGAGCAGTACTTC
-	TRBJ2-5	-	TRBV2	CASSENFQETQYF	TGTGCCAGCAGTGAAAATTTCCAAGAGACCCAGTACTTC
-	TRBJ2-3	-	TRBV5-1	CASSLGATTSTDTQYF	TGCGCCAGCAGCTTGGGGGCGACCACTAGCACAGATACGCAGTATTTT
TRBD2	TRBJ2-1	-	TRBV30	CAWGTSGVYNEQFF	TGTGCCTGGGGGACTAGCGGAGTATACAATGAGCAGTTCTTC
-	TRBJ2-2	-	TRBV30	CAWSVWRTPGELFF	TGTGCCTGGAGTGTATGGCGGACCCCCGGGGAGCTGTTTTTT
-	TRBJ2-1	-	TRBV18	CASSPRGDEQFF	TGTGCCAGCTCACCAAGGGGGGATGAGCAGTTCTTC
-	TRBJ2-7	few	TRBV4-1	CASSQDATETYYEQYF	TGCGCCAGCAGCCAAGATGCCACGGAAACTTACTACGAGCAGTACTTC
TRBD2	TRBJ2-3	-	TRBV5-1	CASSNGLEAYTQYF	TGCGCCAGCAGCAACGGACTAGAAGCATATACGCAGTATTTT
TRBD1	TRBJ2-7	-	TRBV7-2	CASSRDRSSTYEQYF	TGTGCCAGCAGCCGGGACAGATCCTCGACCTACGAGCAGTACTTC
-	TRBJ1-3	-	TRBV2	CASSEPLSGNTIYF	TGTGCCAGCAGTGAGCCGCTCTCTGGAAACACCATATATTTT
-	TRBJ2-3	many	TRBV7-2	CASSLDGLGTDTQYF	TGTGCCAGCAGCTTAGATGGTTTAGGTACAGATACGCAGTATTTT
-	TRBJ1-1	-	TRBV6-5	CASTLKAGTEAFF	TGTGCCAGCACCCTAAAAGCGGGGACTGAAGCTTTCTTT
TRBD1	TRBJ2-4	-	TRBV18	CASSSQGAKNIQYF	TGTGCCAGCTCATCCCAGGGGGCGAAAAACATTCAGTACTTC
-	TRBJ2-2	many	TRBV6-1	CASRSDRFTGELFF	TGTGCCAGCAGATCGGACCGGTTCACCGGGGAGCTGTTTTTT